The 32 T cell receptor beta chains listed next were all sequenced from one sample in a study of long-term antiretroviral therapy in people with HIV. Assay version v3.0 of immunoSEQ was used, and it was run at survey level. Using immunoSEQ multiplex PCR, the repertoire was profiled, and TCRdb retains in-frame clones only, with some absent. The sample has some 18,000 clones, around 84% seen once. The sample was unsorted PBMCs, taken 0.1 years before starting antiretroviral therapy. Source of these receptors: a man between 18 and 35 years old with HIV.

The chain links TRBV5-4 to TRBJ1-6; the match to TRBD1 covers 7 bases. The ends lost 5 bases at V and 9 bases at J; junction bases unmatched: 11. CDR1 is SGHNT and CDR2 is YYREEE in the germline V gene (reference sequence). CDR3 size: 15 residues. This chain's CDR3 is CASRRQGIDSSPLHF. DNA of the CDR3: TGTGCCAGCAGACGACAGGGAATTGACAGTTCACCCCTCCACTTT.

This clone showed up just a few times. The chain employs TRBV14 and TRBJ1-6; D not resolved. V gave up 6 bases and J gave up 7 bases, with 22 bases separating them. This CDR3 comprises 17 residues. CDR1 and CDR2 from the germline V gene are SGHDN and FVKESK. In DNA form, the CDR3 reads TGTGCCAGCAGGAAGGGTAATTTCCTGGGTCGGAATTCACCCCTCCACTTT. It is translated as CASRKGNFLGRNSPLHF.

The chain carries TRBV9 and TRBJ2-3; D possibly corresponds to TRBD2 (6 bases). CDR1 and CDR2 (germline): SGDLS, YYNGEE. Trimming stripped 0 bases from V and 5 bases from J, with 16 bases between. The CDR3 has 16 amino acids. The CDR3 protein is CASSVEDSGHGDTQYF. The CDR3 DNA is TGTGCCAGCAGCGTAGAAGATAGCGGCCATGGAGATACGCAGTATTTT.

This clone was observed a single time. The CDR3: CASSLWDSLNYGYTF. CDR3 DNA sequence: TGTGCCAGCAGTTTATGGGACAGCCTTAACTATGGCTACACCTTC. The chain has TRBV28 and TRBJ1-2, with D maybe TRBD1 (6 bases). CDR3 length: 15 residues. V lost 0 bases, J lost 1 base, and 9 bases lay in between. Germline values: CDR1 MDHEN, CDR2 SYDVKM.

The V and J genes are TRBV5-1 and TRBJ2-3; 7 bases align to TRBD2. The CDR3 covers 14 residues. Germline assignment: CDR1 SGHRS and CDR2 YFSETQ. V lost 4 bases and J lost 8; bases outside the gene matches: 10. CDR3 sequence (DNA): TGCGCCAGCAGCATGAGCGGGGTGGAAGGTACGCAGTATTTT. It specifies CASSMSGVEGTQYF.

Remarks on this clone: In the same sample, other DNA sequences code for this CDR3. The CDR3 region is CASSFPREQFF. The CDR3 coding sequence is TGTGCCAGCAGCTTTCCGAGGGAGCAGTTCTTC. The chain couples TRBV7-9 to TRBJ2-1; D gene ambiguous. V was cut by 3 bases and J by 10 bases, with 7 bases left in between. CDR1 and CDR2 from the germline V gene are SEHNR and FQNEAQ (reference sequence). The CDR3 loop spans 11 amino acids.

This clone has just a few counts. CDR3 DNA: TGTGCCAGCAGCTTGTCCCTCACCTACGAGCAGTACTTC. This encodes CASSLSLTYEQYF. The chain is built from TRBV5-4 and TRBJ2-7; the D is unclear. This CDR3 is built from 13 residues. V was clipped by 1 base and J by 2 bases, with 7 bases between them. Germline V gene data show CDR1 as SGHNT and CDR2 as YYREEE (reference sequence).

The chain has TRBV11-2 and TRBJ2-5, with TRBD1 identical over 7 bases. The CDR3 is 14 amino acids. Trimming removed 5 bases from V and 5 bases from J; junction bases left unmatched: 8. In germline, CDR1 is SGHAT, CDR2 FQNNGV. CDR3 coding DNA: TGTGCCAGCAGCACCAGACAGGGTTGGGAGACCCAGTACTTC. This gives the protein CASSTRQGWETQYF.

The chain recombines TRBV9 with TRBJ2-5; D gene ambiguous. The CDR3 is 15 residues long. Germline V gene sequence: CDR1 SGDLS, CDR2 YYNGEE. Trimming took 0 bases from V and 2 from J, leaving 11 bases between them. The CDR3 region has the DNA TGTGCCAGCAGCGTAGTGGTCGGCCAACAAGAGACCCAGTACTTC. Protein product: CASSVVVGQQETQYF. The whole variable domain, remainder taken from reference TRBV9 and TRBJ2-5, is DSGVTQTPKHLITATGQRVTLRCSPRSGDLSVYWYQQSLDQGLQFLIQYYNGEERAKGNILERFSAQQFPDLHSELNLSSLELGDSALYFCASSVVVGQQETQYFGPGTRLLVL.

The V call is TRBV9, the J call TRBJ2-3; D gene uncertain. Germline lookup yields CDR1 SGDLS and CDR2 YYNGEE. The CDR3 totals 12 residues. The V and J ends lost 4 bases and 3 bases respectively, with 6 bases between them. The chain's CDR3 is CASSSETDTQYF. The CDR3 bases are TGTGCCAGCAGCTCAGAGACAGATACGCAGTATTTT.

The chain has TRBV6-5 and TRBJ2-3, with 9 nucleotides matching TRBD2. Germline assignment: CDR1 MNHEY and CDR2 SVGAGI. With 6 bases clipped from V and 1 base from J, the junction kept 2 bases outside the gene matches. This CDR3 has 14 amino acids. This CDR3 reads CASRLAGRTDTQYF. The CDR3 DNA follows: TGTGCCAGCAGACTAGCGGGCCGCACAGATACGCAGTATTTT.

The rearrangement uses TRBV5-1 and TRBJ1-2; D unclear. Germline V CDR1 and CDR2: SGHRS, YFSETQ. This CDR3 is built from 13 residues. V dropped 0 bases and J dropped 6 bases, with 9 bases sitting between them. The CDR3 loop reads CASSLDGINGYTF. The DNA of the CDR3 is TGCGCCAGCAGCTTGGATGGGATAAATGGCTACACCTTC.

This chain links TRBV7-9 with TRBJ2-3; D gene uncertain. The germline V and J ends were trimmed by 10 bases and 2 bases, with 1 base remaining between them. CDR3 length: 9 residues. Germline CDR1 SEHNR, CDR2 FQNEAQ (reference sequence). The CDR3 DNA sequence: TGTGCCACCACAGATACGCAGTATTTT. This translates into CATTDTQYF.

CDR3 DNA: TGTGCCAGCAGCTTGTTTCCAGGGGGCCAAGTGAACACCATATATTTT. Amino acids: CASSLFPGGQVNTIYF. V usage is TRBV13 and J usage is TRBJ1-3, with 8 positions matching TRBD1. There are 16 residues in the CDR3. V was pared by 3 bases and J by 7 bases, with 11 bases of the junction left unmatched. Germline-derived CDR1 and CDR2 are PRHDT and FYEKMQ (reference sequence).

The rearrangement uses TRBV9 and TRBJ2-7; D assignment may be TRBD1 or TRBD2 (6 bases each). Trimming took 3 bases from V and 3 from J, leaving 16 bases between them. The germline gives CDR1 SGDLS, CDR2 YYNGEE. This CDR3 is built from 15 residues. CDR3 amino acids: CASSEGGLAVYEQYF. The CDR3, as DNA: TGTGCCAGCAGCGAAGGGGGGTTGGCCGTCTACGAGCAGTACTTC. Combining the CDR3 with reference TRBV9 and TRBJ2-7 gives the whole variable domain DSGVTQTPKHLITATGQRVTLRCSPRSGDLSVYWYQQSLDQGLQFLIQYYNGEERAKGNILERFSAQQFPDLHSELNLSSLELGDSALYFCASSEGGLAVYEQYFGPGTRLTVT.

The chain links TRBV4-1 to TRBJ2-7; D gene uncertain. This CDR3 contains 16 residues. V was pared by 0 bases and J by 3 bases, with 15 bases between. Germline assignment: CDR1 MGHRA and CDR2 YSYEKL. The CDR3 DNA reads TGCGCCAGCAGCCAAGATCTGCCGGCCTATGGCTACGAGCAGTACTTC. As protein: CASSQDLPAYGYEQYF.

This chain joins TRBV4-2 and TRBJ2-2; D is perhaps TRBD1 (6 bases). The germline V gene has CDR1 LGHNA and CDR2 YNFKEQ. This CDR3 has 14 residues. V lost 0 bases to trimming and J lost 5 bases, with 7 bases between them. This CDR3 reads CASSQERGTGELFF. The DNA for the CDR3 is TGTGCCAGCAGCCAAGAGAGGGGGACCGGGGAGCTGTTTTTT.

This sequence joins TRBV2 and TRBJ2-7, with 7 positions matching TRBD2. The junction had 5 bases not matched to a gene; V was cut back by 5 bases and J by 1 base. CDR3 size: 14 residues. Per germline, CDR1 SNHLY and CDR2 FYNNEI. CDR3 amino acids: CASSRLAGSYEQYF. The CDR3 region has the DNA TGTGCCAGCAGTAGACTAGCCGGGTCCTACGAGCAGTACTTC.

This clone has more than one count but fewer than ten. J is TRBJ2-7 and V is TRBV2, with D possibly TRBD1 on 5 matching bases. Germline V CDR1 and CDR2: SNHLY, FYNNEI. The CDR3 spans 15 residues. The V gene lost 0 bases and the J gene lost 4 bases, with 13 bases spanning the gap. CDR3 loop: CASSEASSKGYEQYF. CDR3 bases: TGTGCCAGCAGTGAAGCGTCTTCGAAGGGGTACGAGCAGTACTTC.

The CDR3 nucleotides read TGTGCCAGCAGCACCCGGACCACCTTGGGACTCACCTTC. Its translation: CASSTRTTLGLTF. This chain links TRBV13 with TRBJ1-2; TRBD1 might be the D (5 bases). Between the trimmed V and J ends, which lost 5 bases and 13 bases, there was a span of 20 bases. In germline, CDR1 is PRHDT, CDR2 FYEKMQ (reference sequence). The CDR3 is 13 amino acids.

This clone was seen just once. The CDR3 protein is CASSDRGPEAFF. The CDR3 DNA reads TGTGCCAGCAGCGATAGGGGGCCTGAAGCTTTCTTT. The rearrangement uses TRBV9 and TRBJ1-1; 7 bases map to TRBD1. CDR3 size: 12 residues. V lost 3 bases, J lost 6 bases, and 2 bases stayed unmatched. Germline CDR1 reads SGDLS; CDR2 reads YYNGEE.

The J gene is TRBJ2-3, the V gene TRBV27; D is unresolved. Germline V gives CDR1 MNHEY, CDR2 SMNVEV (reference sequence). The V end lost 5 bases, the J end lost 11 bases, and 14 bases lay between the germline ends. The length of the CDR3 is 12 residues. The CDR3 bases are TGTGCCAGCAGTCAAGGAATGGTAGTGCAGTATTTT. Amino acid sequence: CASSQGMVVQYF.

The chain uses TRBV7-8 and TRBJ2-1; the match to TRBD2 covers 12 bases. Germline V gene data show CDR1 as SGHVS and CDR2 as FQNEAQ. This CDR3 has 13 amino acids. After removal of 5 bases from V and 12 bases from J, the junction contained 5 bases not matched to a gene. The DNA for the CDR3 is TGTGCCAGCAGCCGCCCTAGCGGGGGGGGGCAGTTCTTC. Translated, it gives CASSRPSGGGQFF.

The chain couples TRBV7-9 to TRBJ1-1, with TRBD1 matching over 11 bases. Unmatched junction bases numbered 7, after V lost 6 bases and J lost 4 bases. CDR3 size: 15 residues. CDR1 is SEHNR and CDR2 is FQNEAQ in the germline V gene (reference sequence). CDR3 region: CASRRDRGSVTEAFF. The CDR3 DNA reads as TGTGCCAGCAGGCGGGACAGGGGGTCGGTCACTGAAGCTTTCTTT.

The chain uses TRBV5-6 and TRBJ2-1; tentatively, D is TRBD2 (6 bases). There are 18 residues in the CDR3. Germline CDR1 is SGHDT and CDR2 is YYEEEE. The ends were cut back, 2 bases at V and 0 bases at J, with 18 bases in the middle. The CDR3 region is CASSFEVRGGSSYNEQFF. DNA for the CDR3: TGTGCCAGCAGCTTCGAGGTGCGGGGAGGAAGCTCCTACAATGAGCAGTTCTTC.

This chain connects TRBV11-2 to TRBJ2-7; TRBD2 agrees at 11 bases. V dropped 4 bases and J dropped 0; count of bases not matched to a gene: 11. The CDR3 is 18 residues long. Per the germline V gene, CDR1 is SGHAT and CDR2 is FQNNGV. The CDR3 reads CASSSPRTSGPSSYEQYF. The CDR3 nucleotides are TGTGCCAGCAGCTCCCCAAGGACTAGCGGGCCTAGCTCCTACGAGCAGTACTTC.

Only a few counts were recorded for this clone. The chain employs TRBV7-9 and TRBJ1-2; TRBD1 might be the D (6 bases). V gave up 0 bases and J gave up 0 bases, with 11 bases separating them. The CDR3 contains 16 residues. Per germline, CDR1 SEHNR and CDR2 FQNEAQ (reference sequence). CDR3 nucleotide sequence: TGTGCCAGCAGCTTAGCGACTCGGGGGCCTAACTATGGCTACACCTTC. Its protein product is CASSLATRGPNYGYTF.

The chain couples TRBV5-4 to TRBJ2-7, with D maybe TRBD2 (6 bases). Trimming stripped 4 bases from V and 3 bases from J, with 14 bases between. CDR3 length: 14 amino acids. Germline assignment: CDR1 SGHNT and CDR2 YYREEE (reference sequence). CDR3 amino acids: CASSPAGTIYEQYF. As DNA, the CDR3 is TGTGCCAGCAGCCCAGCGGGTACCATCTACGAGCAGTACTTC.

The chain uses TRBV9 and TRBJ2-7; possibly TRBD1 for D (6 bases). The length of the CDR3 is 18 residues. Trimming stripped 7 bases from V and 0 bases from J, with 26 bases between. Germline loops: CDR1 SGDLS, CDR2 YYNGEE. CDR3 amino acids: CASSRGTQTKLSSYEQYF. DNA of the CDR3: TGTGCCAGCTCCAGGGGCACTCAGACCAAATTAAGCTCCTACGAGCAGTACTTC. Drawing the rest from reference TRBV9 and TRBJ2-7, the complete variable domain is DSGVTQTPKHLITATGQRVTLRCSPRSGDLSVYWYQQSLDQGLQFLIQYYNGEERAKGNILERFSAQQFPDLHSELNLSSLELGDSALYFCASSRGTQTKLSSYEQYFGPGTRLTVT.

The chain joins TRBV10-3 to TRBJ2-1; TRBD2 might be the D (6 bases). CDR3 length equals 13 residues. Trimming cost V 11 bases and J 7 bases, with 18 bases left between them. In germline, CDR1 is ENHRY, CDR2 SYGVKD. The CDR3 coding sequence is TGTGCCGCCCTCCCGGCCGCGGGAAATGAGCAGTTCTTC. This translates into CAALPAAGNEQFF.

The chain is built from TRBV5-4 and TRBJ2-1; D is possibly TRBD1 (5 bases). Germline lookup yields CDR1 SGHNT and CDR2 YYREEE (reference sequence). Trimming stripped 4 bases from V and 3 bases from J, with 11 bases between. The CDR3 runs 14 residues. The CDR3 DNA is TGTGCCAGCAGCCCACCGACAGACTACAATGAGCAGTTCTTC. Its protein is CASSPPTDYNEQFF.

The chain links TRBV9 to TRBJ2-7; 7 bases agree with TRBD2. The CDR3 sequence is 15 residues long. The V gene's germline CDR1 is SGDLS and CDR2 YYNGEE. Unmatched junction bases numbered 6, after V lost 0 bases and J lost 3 bases. CDR3 residues: CASSVGGGAGYEQYF. Here the CDR3 DNA reads TGTGCCAGCAGCGTAGGGGGGGGAGCGGGCTACGAGCAGTACTTC.